This T cell receptor beta chain came from a study of T cells in Graves' hyperthyroidism and ophthalmopathy. General study results and limits: Blood also held most thyroid clonotypes expanded beyond 0.001.

This clonotype was observed many times. Its specificity is not known. The source material, RNA transcripts, was used to amplify TCR beta CDR3 regions. In the first-round RT-PCR of the TCR CDR3, the HTBI primer set was used. TCRdb re-called the multiplex PCR reads with MiXCR, one entry per CDR3 protein. Among nearly 750,000 distinct CDR3 sequences listed, under 45% were seen once. V was clipped by 4 bases and J by 8 bases, with 11 bases between them. In germline, CDR1 is SGHDN, CDR2 FVKESK. CDR3 size: 13 residues. Stability of Graves' hyperthyroidism was defined as absent ophthalmopathy progression within 18 months. Exclusion of patients followed from uncontrolled infection, other autoimmune disease, pregnancy or lactation.

The source is a woman aged 40 to 50 with Graves' hyperthyroidism. Sequenced material: blood. V and J are TRBV14 and TRBJ1-4; a weak D match, TRBD1 (6 bases). CDR3 amino acids: CASSLPDREKLFF. Here the CDR3 DNA reads TGTGCCAGCAGCCTCCCGGACAGAGAAAAACTGTTTTTT.